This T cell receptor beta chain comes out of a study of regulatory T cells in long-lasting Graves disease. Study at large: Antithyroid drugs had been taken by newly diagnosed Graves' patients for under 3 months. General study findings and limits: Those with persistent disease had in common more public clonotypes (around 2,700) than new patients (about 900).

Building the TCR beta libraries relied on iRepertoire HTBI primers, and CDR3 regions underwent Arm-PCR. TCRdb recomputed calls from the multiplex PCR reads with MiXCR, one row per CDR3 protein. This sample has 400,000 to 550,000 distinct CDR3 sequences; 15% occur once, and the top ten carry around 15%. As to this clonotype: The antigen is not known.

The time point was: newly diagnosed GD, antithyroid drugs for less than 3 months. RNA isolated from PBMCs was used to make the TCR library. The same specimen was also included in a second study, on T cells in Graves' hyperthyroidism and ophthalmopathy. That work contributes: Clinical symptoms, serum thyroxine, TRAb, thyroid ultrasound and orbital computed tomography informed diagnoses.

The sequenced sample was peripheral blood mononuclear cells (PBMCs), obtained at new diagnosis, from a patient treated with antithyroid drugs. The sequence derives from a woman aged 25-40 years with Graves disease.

The CDR3 nucleotides are TGTGCCAGCATCGGTCAGGGGATTGGGAACACTGAAGCTTTCTTT. Translating it yields CASIGQGIGNTEAFF. V gene TRBV6-2 or TRBV6-3 combines with J gene TRBJ1-1, with D maybe TRBD1 (6 bases). V lost 7 bases, J lost 1 base, and 16 bases lay in between. CDR1 is MNHEY and CDR2 is SVGEGT in the germline V gene. The CDR3 has 15 amino acids.